The 21 T cell receptor beta chains listed next were all sequenced from one sample in a study of T cell responses to AZD1222 COVID-19 vaccine. The assay was immunoSEQ multiplex PCR, and TCRdb's table has in-frame clones only and misses some. Among 75,000 to 100,000 clones listed, approximately 88% were seen once. The material sequenced was peripheral blood, taken on day 0 of AZD1222 vaccination. The origin of the receptors is an adult in good health.

The rearrangement joins TRBV9 to TRBJ2-7; 9 nucleotides match TRBD1. The trim removed 0 bases at V and 3 bases at J, leaving 10 bases unmatched. The CDR3 runs 17 residues. CDR1 and CDR2 from the germline V gene are SGDLS and YYNGEE. The CDR3: CASSVGSGTGKIYEQYF. CDR3 sequence (DNA): TGTGCCAGCAGCGTAGGATCCGGGACAGGGAAAATCTACGAGCAGTACTTC. The full variable domain, in which reference TRBV9 and TRBJ2-7 provide the parts outside the CDR3, is DSGVTQTPKHLITATGQRVTLRCSPRSGDLSVYWYQQSLDQGLQFLIQYYNGEERAKGNILERFSAQQFPDLHSELNLSSLELGDSALYFCASSVGSGTGKIYEQYFGPGTRLTVT.

CDR3 nucleotides: TGTGCCAGCAGCTTACCCCCGGGAGATACGCAGTATTTT. Translated: CASSLPPGDTQYF. The chain carries TRBV7-9 and TRBJ2-3; no firm D call. V shed 2 bases and J shed 5 bases, with 8 bases lying between them. This CDR3 has 13 residues. The germline V gene has CDR1 SEHNR and CDR2 FQNEAQ (reference sequence). Based on the CDR3 plus reference TRBV7-9 and TRBJ2-3, the full variable domain is DTGVSQNPRHKITKRGQNVTFRCDPISEHNRLYWYRQTLGQGPEFLTYFQNEAQLEKSRLLSDRFSAERPKGSFSTLEIQRTEQGDSAMYLCASSLPPGDTQYFGPGTRLTVL.

To note about this clone: At one of its ends the junction is not consistent with the germline gene, which may arise from a read error. The chain employs TRBV7-7 and TRBJ2-1; D is possibly TRBD1 (5 bases). The CDR3 totals 16 residues. Germline values: CDR1 SSHAT, CDR2 FNYEAQ (reference sequence). CDR3 amino acids: CASSSTPTVPNNEQFF. CDR3 in DNA: TGTGCTAGCAGCTCCACCCCGACAGTTCCGAACAATGAGCAGTTCTTC.

Concerning this clone: At one end, the junction sequence differs from germline, possibly due to a read error. The genes are TRBV2 and TRBJ2-7; 11 bases are a match to TRBD2. From germline, CDR1 is SNHLY and CDR2 FYNNEI. This CDR3 has 14 residues. CDR3 sequence reads: CASREGTSGYEQYF. CDR3 sequence (DNA): TGTGCCAGCAGGGAAGGGACTAGCGGCTACGAGCAGTACTTC. Full variable domain (outside the CDR3, taken from reference TRBV2 and TRBJ2-7): EPEVTQTPSHQVTQMGQEVILRCVPISNHLYFYWYRQILGQKVEFLVSFYNNEISEKSEIFDDQFSVERPDGSNFTLKIRSTKLEDSAMYFCASREGTSGYEQYFGPGTRLTVT.

The rearrangement joins TRBV18 to TRBJ1-2; 8 bases agree with TRBD1. The CDR3 extends over 19 amino acids. Germline assignment: CDR1 KGHSH and CDR2 LQKENI. V shed 1 base, J shed 0 bases, and the junction held 13 bases outside the gene matches. The CDR3 loop reads CASSPQTGDRIRTNYGYTF. CDR3 DNA: TGTGCCAGCTCACCACAGACAGGGGACCGGATCAGAACTAACTATGGCTACACCTTC.

J is TRBJ2-7 and V is TRBV7-9, with D hard to call. Germline CDR1 SEHNR, CDR2 FQNEAQ (reference sequence). Trimming pared 4 bases from V and 5 bases from J, leaving 6 bases between. CDR3 length: 11 amino acids. CDR3 DNA sequence: TGTGCCAGCAGCTCGGCAGACGAGCAGTACTTC. It yields the protein CASSSADEQYF.

The chain has TRBV6-5 and TRBJ2-1; 9 bases are a match to TRBD1. Germline V gene sequence: CDR1 MNHEY, CDR2 SVGAGI. The CDR3 consists of 15 residues. V was clipped by 4 bases and J by 7 bases; unmatched bases: 8. CDR3 sequence: CASSLAGTGRNEQFF. The DNA of the CDR3 is TGTGCCAGCAGTTTAGCCGGGACAGGGAGGAATGAGCAGTTCTTC.

CDR3 bases: TGTGCCAGCAGCTTAACGGGCCCGGGGGATACGCAGTATTTT. This translates into CASSLTGPGDTQYF. The chain recombines TRBV7-2 with TRBJ2-3; D possibly corresponds to TRBD2 (5 bases). Germline V gene sequence: CDR1 SGHTA, CDR2 FQGNSA. The germline V and J ends were trimmed by 2 bases and 6 bases, with 12 bases remaining between them. The CDR3 length is 14 residues.

The rearrangement joins TRBV3-1 (or the pseudogene TRBV3-2) to TRBJ2-7; D assignment may be TRBD1 or TRBD2 (5 bases each). The CDR3 is made up of 14 amino acids. Trimming took 4 bases from V and 2 from J, leaving 12 bases between them. From germline, CDR1 is LGHDT and CDR2 YNNKEL (reference sequence). The CDR3 loop reads CASSPGTLAYEQYF. Written as DNA, the CDR3 is TGTGCCAGCAGCCCCGGGACGTTAGCCTACGAGCAGTACTTC.

The genes are TRBV18 and TRBJ2-7, with D perhaps TRBD1 (6 bases). Germline-derived CDR1 and CDR2 are KGHSH and LQKENI. This CDR3 is 14 amino acids long. V was cut by 2 bases and J by 8 bases, with 16 bases left in between. CDR3 protein: CASSPAASWGQQYF. The CDR3 region has the DNA TGTGCCAGCTCACCAGCGGCTAGTTGGGGGCAGCAGTACTTC.

The chain recombines TRBV10-3 with TRBJ2-7; 11 bases match TRBD2. The J segment lost 2 bases and the V segment lost 4 bases, leaving 1 base of the junction unmatched. Germline V gives CDR1 ENHRY, CDR2 SYGVKD. The CDR3 is 14 residues long. CDR3 DNA: TGTGCCATCAGTGTGACTAGCGGGACCTACGAGCAGTACTTC. Amino acids: CAISVTSGTYEQYF.

This clone is medium-sized (0.01 to 0.1%). The chain links TRBV6-5 to TRBJ2-1, with TRBD1 matching 7 bases. The germline V gene encodes CDR1 MNHEY and CDR2 SVGAGI. Trimming took 2 bases from V and 6 from J; bases not matched to a gene: 7. This CDR3 has 15 amino acids. This CDR3 is CASSYNPTGSNEQFF. CDR3 in DNA: TGTGCCAGCAGTTACAATCCGACAGGGAGCAATGAGCAGTTCTTC.

The chain uses TRBV20-1 and TRBJ2-3; D perhaps matches TRBD2 (5 bases). Germline V CDR1 and CDR2: DFQATT, SNEGSKA (reference sequence). The V and J ends lost 3 bases and 3 bases respectively, with 10 bases between them. This CDR3 has 13 residues. The CDR3 loop reads CSASRAVTDTQYF. The DNA of the CDR3 is TGCAGTGCTAGTCGAGCGGTTACAGATACGCAGTATTTT.

The rearrangement joins TRBV3-1 (or the pseudogene TRBV3-2) to TRBJ1-3, with no clear D. Germline CDR1 reads LGHDT; CDR2 reads YNNKEL (reference sequence). V lost 1 base and J lost 2, with 6 bases in between. CDR3 length equals 14 residues. Written as DNA, the CDR3 is TGTGCCAGCAGCCAAGGACTTACTGGAAACACCATATATTTT. Residues: CASSQGLTGNTIYF.

V is TRBV19 and J is TRBJ1-5; a weak D match, TRBD1 (5 bases). The germline CDR1 and CDR2 sequences are LNHDA and SQIVND (reference sequence). V gave up 4 bases and J gave up 7 bases, with 11 bases separating them. This CDR3 comprises 13 residues. The CDR3 reads CASSKDRDQPQHF. CDR3 DNA sequence: TGTGCCAGTAGTAAAGACAGAGACCAGCCCCAGCATTTT.

The V call is TRBV12-3 or TRBV12-4, the J call TRBJ1-2; D call uncertain. This CDR3 comprises 10 residues. Trimming took off 10 bases at V and 8 bases at J, with 11 bases between the two ends. The CDR3 reads CATHYKGYTF. The CDR3 DNA reads TGTGCCACCCACTATAAGGGCTACACCTTC.

The V and J genes are TRBV5-5 and TRBJ1-3; weak D call: TRBD1 (6 bases). The germline gives CDR1 SGHKS, CDR2 YYEKEE (reference sequence). The germline V and J ends were trimmed by 6 bases and 4 bases, with 20 bases remaining between them. The CDR3 loop spans 16 amino acids. CDR3 sequence: CASIRTEMTKGNTIYF. As DNA, the CDR3 is TGTGCCAGCATCCGGACAGAGATGACGAAGGGAAACACCATATATTTT.

V is TRBV12-5 and J is TRBJ1-5; D call uncertain. CDR1 is LGHNT and CDR2 is FRNRAP in the germline V gene. The V and J ends lost 3 bases and 8 bases respectively, with 8 bases between them. The CDR3 length is 12 residues. The CDR3 DNA reads as TGTGCTAGTGGTTTTGACCCGGAGCCCCAGCATTTT. Its protein product is CASGFDPEPQHF.

This chain connects TRBV9 to TRBJ2-3, with TRBD2 matching 8 bases. The CDR3 runs 15 residues. CDR1 and CDR2 (germline): SGDLS, YYNGEE. V was clipped by 4 bases and J by 4 bases; unmatched bases: 8. The CDR3 here is CASSPRSGAADTQYF. DNA for the CDR3: TGTGCCAGCAGCCCTCGTAGCGGGGCGGCAGATACGCAGTATTTT. The full variable domain, its missing parts supplied by reference TRBV9 and TRBJ2-3, is DSGVTQTPKHLITATGQRVTLRCSPRSGDLSVYWYQQSLDQGLQFLIQYYNGEERAKGNILERFSAQQFPDLHSELNLSSLELGDSALYFCASSPRSGAADTQYFGPGTRLTVL.

The genes are TRBV7-9 and TRBJ1-4; D not certain. CDR3 length equals 15 residues. CDR1 and CDR2 from the germline V gene are SEHNR and FQNEAQ (reference sequence). V was clipped by 5 bases and J by 7 bases, with 17 bases between them. CDR3 sequence (DNA): TGTGCCAGCAGCCCCTCGGAGTTACGGGGTGAAAAACTGTTTTTT. Translating it yields CASSPSELRGEKLFF.

The rearrangement links TRBV10-2 to TRBJ2-1, with 11 bases aligning to TRBD2. The germline CDR1 and CDR2 sequences are WSHSY and SAAADI. V lost 6 bases to trimming and J lost 6 bases; unmatched junction nucleotides: 4. The CDR3 is made up of 14 amino acids. The CDR3 sequence: CASRTSGGANEQFF. In DNA form, the CDR3 reads TGCGCCAGCAGAACTAGCGGGGGAGCCAATGAGCAGTTCTTC.